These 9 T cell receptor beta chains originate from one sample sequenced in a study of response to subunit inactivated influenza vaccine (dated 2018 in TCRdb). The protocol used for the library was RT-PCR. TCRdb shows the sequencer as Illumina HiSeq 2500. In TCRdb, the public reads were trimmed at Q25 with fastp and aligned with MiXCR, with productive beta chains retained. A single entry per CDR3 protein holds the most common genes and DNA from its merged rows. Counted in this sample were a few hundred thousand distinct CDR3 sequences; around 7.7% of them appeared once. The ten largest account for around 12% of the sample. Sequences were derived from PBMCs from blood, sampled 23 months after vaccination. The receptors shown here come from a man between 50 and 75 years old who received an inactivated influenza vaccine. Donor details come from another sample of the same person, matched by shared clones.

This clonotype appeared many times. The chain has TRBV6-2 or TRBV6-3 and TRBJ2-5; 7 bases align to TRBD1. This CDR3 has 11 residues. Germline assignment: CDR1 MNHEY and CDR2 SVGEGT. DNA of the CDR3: TGTACTACAGGGGCTCGGGAGACCCAGTACTTC. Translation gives CTTGARETQYF.

For the CDR3, the DNA is TGTGCCAGCAACCCGGGGAACACTGAAGCTTTCTTT. This codes for CASNPGNTEAFF. The chain employs TRBV12-3 or TRBV12-4 and TRBJ1-1, with D unresolved. V lost 7 bases, J lost 1 base, and 7 bases lay in between. This CDR3 has 12 residues.

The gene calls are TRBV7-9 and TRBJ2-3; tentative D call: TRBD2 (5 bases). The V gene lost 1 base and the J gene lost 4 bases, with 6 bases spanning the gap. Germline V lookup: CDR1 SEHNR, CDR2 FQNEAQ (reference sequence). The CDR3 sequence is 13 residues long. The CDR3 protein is CASSLEEADTQYF. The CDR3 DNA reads TGTGCCAGCAGCTTAGAGGAGGCAGATACGCAGTATTTT.

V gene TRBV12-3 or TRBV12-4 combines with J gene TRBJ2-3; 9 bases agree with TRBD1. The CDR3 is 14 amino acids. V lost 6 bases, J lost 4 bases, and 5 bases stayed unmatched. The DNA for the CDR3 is TGTGCCAGCAGCCAAGGGGACAGGGCAGATACGCAGTATTTT. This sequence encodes CASSQGDRADTQYF.

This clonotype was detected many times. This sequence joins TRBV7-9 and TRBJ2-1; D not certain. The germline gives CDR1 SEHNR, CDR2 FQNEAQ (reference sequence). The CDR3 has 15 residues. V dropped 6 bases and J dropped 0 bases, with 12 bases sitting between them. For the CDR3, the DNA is TGTGCCAGCAGTTCAGCTAGGAGCTCCTACAATGAGCAGTTCTTC. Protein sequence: CASSSARSSYNEQFF.

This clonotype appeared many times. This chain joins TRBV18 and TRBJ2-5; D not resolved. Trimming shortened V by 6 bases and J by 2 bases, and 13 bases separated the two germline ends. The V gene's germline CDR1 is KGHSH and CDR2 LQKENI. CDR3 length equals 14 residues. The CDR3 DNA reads TGTGCCAGCTCCCGGAACATTGAACAAGAGACCCAGTACTTC. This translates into CASSRNIEQETQYF.

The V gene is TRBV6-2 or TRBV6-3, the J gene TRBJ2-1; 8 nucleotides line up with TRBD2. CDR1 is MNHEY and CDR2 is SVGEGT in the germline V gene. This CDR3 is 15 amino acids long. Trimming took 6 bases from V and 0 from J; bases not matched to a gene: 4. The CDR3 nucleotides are TGTGCCAGCAGGTACGGGACTAGCTCCTACAATGAGCAGTTCTTC. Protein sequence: CASRYGTSSYNEQFF.

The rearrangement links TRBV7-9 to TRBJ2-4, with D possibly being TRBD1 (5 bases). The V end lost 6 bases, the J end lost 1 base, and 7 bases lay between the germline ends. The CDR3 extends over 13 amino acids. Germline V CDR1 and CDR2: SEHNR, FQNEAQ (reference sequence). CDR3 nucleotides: TGTGCCAGCAGGGGGCTTGCCAAAAACATTCAGTACTTC. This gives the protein CASRGLAKNIQYF.

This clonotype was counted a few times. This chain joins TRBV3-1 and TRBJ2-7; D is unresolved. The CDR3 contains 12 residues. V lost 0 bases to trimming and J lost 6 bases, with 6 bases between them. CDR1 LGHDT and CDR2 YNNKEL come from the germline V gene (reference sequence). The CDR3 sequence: CASSQETVEQYF. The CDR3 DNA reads TGTGCCAGCAGCCAAGAAACAGTCGAGCAGTACTTC.